The 13 T cell receptor beta chains in this list originate from one sample, sequenced in a study of blood T cell repertoires in COVID-19. Sequencing was performed with immunoSEQ multiplex PCR; in TCRdb, only in-frame clones are kept and a portion is missing. The sample yields about 170,000 clones, around 87% seen once. The sequenced material came from peripheral blood. These receptors came from a woman of 80 years or more with COVID-19, enrolled during active disease.

The chain carries TRBV5-1 and TRBJ2-1; TRBD1 agrees at 9 bases. V lost 3 bases and J lost 4; bases outside the gene matches: 8. CDR1 and CDR2 (germline): SGHRS, YFSETQ. The length of the CDR3 is 16 residues. CDR3 loop: CASSSITGQGYNEQFF. The CDR3 DNA is TGCGCCAGCAGCTCAATCACGGGACAGGGATACAATGAGCAGTTCTTC.

The CDR3 loop reads CASSLSLAGNEQYF. Here the CDR3 DNA reads TGTGCCAGCAGCTTATCGTTAGCGGGAAACGAGCAGTACTTC. V gene TRBV7-9 combines with J gene TRBJ2-7; 8 bases are a match to TRBD2. Germline V lookup: CDR1 SEHNR, CDR2 FQNEAQ (reference sequence). V trimming: 2 bases; J trimming: 5 bases; junction bases outside the gene matches: 5. The CDR3 is 14 residues long.

Remarks on this clone: The same CDR3 arises from other DNA sequences in this sample as well. The chain recombines TRBV20-1 with TRBJ2-7; D unclear. The V gene lost 3 bases and the J gene lost 0 bases, with 3 bases spanning the gap. CDR3 size: 11 residues. Germline V gives CDR1 DFQATT, CDR2 SNEGSKA (reference sequence). CDR3 residues: CSASGSYEQYF. CDR3 coding DNA: TGCAGTGCTAGCGGCTCCTACGAGCAGTACTTC.

The V gene is TRBV29-1, the J gene TRBJ2-5; TRBD2 matches 10 bases. Germline-derived CDR1 and CDR2 are SQVTM and ANQGSEA. This CDR3 comprises 16 residues. The J segment lost 4 bases and the V segment lost 7 bases, leaving 15 bases of the junction unmatched. The CDR3 region is CSGLLAGARPGETQYF. The CDR3 DNA sequence: TGCAGCGGACTTCTAGCGGGAGCGAGGCCGGGAGAGACCCAGTACTTC.

This clone was recorded once. The genes are TRBV13 and TRBJ2-1, with 13 positions matching TRBD2. J gave up 7 bases and V 4 bases, and 7 bases lay outside the gene matches. The CDR3 is made up of 16 amino acids. CDR1 PRHDT and CDR2 FYEKMQ come from the germline V gene (reference sequence). CDR3 coding DNA: TGTGCCAGCAGCTCGGGACTAGCGGGGAGGAGGAATGAGCAGTTCTTC. Its protein product is CASSSGLAGRRNEQFF.

This rearrangement joins TRBV29-1 to TRBJ1-1; TRBD1 matches at 7 bases. The CDR3 consists of 14 residues. Per germline, CDR1 SQVTM and CDR2 ANQGSEA. Germline trimming cut 6 bases from V and 4 bases from J; bases unmatched to any gene: 11. CDR3 amino acids: CSVLKGAQGTEAFF. The DNA of the CDR3 is TGCAGCGTCCTAAAGGGGGCGCAAGGCACTGAAGCTTTCTTT.

This chain joins TRBV6-5 and TRBJ2-7, with D possibly TRBD2 on 6 matching bases. The CDR3 covers 12 residues. The germline V gene encodes CDR1 MNHEY and CDR2 SVGAGI. V lost 4 bases, J lost 7 bases, and 11 bases lay in between. The CDR3 nucleotides are TGTGCCAGCAGTTTTCATGCGGGGGAGCAGTACTTC. The encoded protein is CASSFHAGEQYF.

This sequence joins TRBV11-2 and TRBJ1-4; D remains ambiguous. This CDR3 region has 14 residues. Trimming cost V 3 bases and J 7 bases, with 12 bases left between them. Per the germline V gene, CDR1 is SGHAT and CDR2 is FQNNGV. The CDR3 here is CASSFGPAGEKLFF. The CDR3 DNA reads as TGTGCCAGCAGCTTCGGACCTGCGGGTGAAAAACTGTTTTTT.

This chain joins TRBV7-3 and TRBJ2-1; D is possibly TRBD1 (5 bases). CDR3 length: 15 amino acids. V lost 1 base and J lost 8, with 15 bases in between. Germline V lookup: CDR1 SGHTA, CDR2 FQGTGA. The CDR3 nucleotides read TGTGCCAGCAGCTTAAGGGGCTCCTTAAGCGATGAGCAGTTCTTC. Protein product: CASSLRGSLSDEQFF. The full variable domain, with the rest looked up from reference TRBV7-3 and TRBJ2-1, is GAGVSQTPSNKVTEKGKYVELRCDPISGHTALYWYRQSLGQGPEFLIYFQGTGAADDSGLPNDRFFAVRPEGSVSTLKIQRTERGDSAVYLCASSLRGSLSDEQFFGPGTRLTVL.

The genes are TRBV7-2 and TRBJ2-1; D possibly corresponds to TRBD2 (6 bases). Germline V lookup: CDR1 SGHTA, CDR2 FQGNSA. V lost 4 bases, J lost 5 bases, and 9 bases lay in between. There are 13 residues in the CDR3. CDR3 nucleotides: TGTGCCAGCAGCTCCGCTAGCGACAATGAGCAGTTCTTC. Protein: CASSSASDNEQFF.

The chain is built from TRBV7-2 and TRBJ1-3; D unresolved. Trimming took 0 bases from V and 0 from J, leaving 6 bases between them. Germline V lookup: CDR1 SGHTA, CDR2 FQGNSA. There are 15 residues in the CDR3. In nucleotides, the CDR3 is TGTGCCAGCAGCTTAGCGCAGGCCTCTGGAAACACCATATATTTT. It encodes CASSLAQASGNTIYF.

The chain recombines TRBV27 with TRBJ1-4; no firm D call. Germline CDR1 is MNHEY and CDR2 is SMNVEV (reference sequence). The CDR3 has 15 residues. V dropped 2 bases and J dropped 4 bases, with 11 bases sitting between them. DNA for the CDR3: TGTGCCAGCAGTTTAAAGTATCAGGTTAATGAAAAACTGTTTTTT. Translation gives CASSLKYQVNEKLFF.

The rearrangement uses TRBV7-2 and TRBJ2-3, with TRBD2 identical over 15 bases. This CDR3 has 16 amino acids. Germline CDR1 SGHTA, CDR2 FQGNSA. J lost 5 bases, V lost 5 bases, and 5 bases had no gene match. The CDR3 DNA reads as TGTGCCAGCAGCCAGGGACTAGCGGGAGGTCAAGATACGCAGTATTTT. This encodes CASSQGLAGGQDTQYF.